A selection of T cell receptor beta chains follows, all from one sample in a study of cytomegalovirus exposure and HLA in healthy donors. Here immunoSEQ multiplex PCR was the method, and the copy in TCRdb shows in-frame clones only, minus some. Of 140,000 to 150,000 clones listed, around 79% were seen once; the top ten hold roughly 6.7%. Sequencing was done on a sample of PBMCs. The receptors stem from a woman aged 40 to 50 in good health and CMV-seropositive. The CDR3 runs from the conserved cysteine through the conserved F or W. A D gene is named only where the DNA matches it firmly. Clone size is stated in some rows and not others, as once, few, many or a class when expanded.

abundance	v_gene	d_gene	j_gene	CDR3aa	CDR3nt
.	TRBV5-5	TRBD2	TRBJ2-3	CASSLERAGASTDTQYF	TGTGCCAGCAGCTTGGAAAGAGCGGGGGCCAGCACAGATACGCAGTATTTT
.	TRBV18	.	TRBJ1-1	CASSPRFLGATEAFF	TGTGCCAGCTCACCAAGATTTCTGGGGGCCACTGAAGCTTTCTTT
.	TRBV9	.	TRBJ1-3	CASSAGGAGNTIYF	TGTGCCAGCAGCGCGGGAGGGGCTGGAAACACCATATATTTT
.	TRBV19	.	TRBJ1-1	CASSKRDTSTEAFF	TGTGCCAGTAGTAAGAGGGACACTAGCACTGAAGCTTTCTTT
.	TRBV5-4	TRBD2	TRBJ2-1	CASSLGSSGVNEQFF	TGTGCCAGCAGCCTAGGGTCTAGCGGGGTGAATGAGCAGTTCTTC
.	TRBV9	TRBD1	TRBJ1-2	CASSVGTGGVGGYTF	TGTGCCAGCAGCGTAGGAACAGGGGGCGTTGGGGGCTACACCTTC
.	TRBV7-9	.	TRBJ1-1	CASSVMNTEAFF	TGTGCCAGCAGTGTTATGAACACTGAAGCTTTCTTT
.	TRBV27	.	TRBJ1-5	CASSLNTANQPQHF	TGTGCCAGCAGTTTGAACACAGCCAATCAGCCCCAGCATTTT
.	TRBV6-6	TRBD2	TRBJ2-7	CASSGAGVTYGQYF	TGTGCCAGCAGTGGGGCGGGGGTTACCTACGGGCAGTACTTC
few	TRBV5-1	TRBD2	TRBJ2-1	CASTPTSGGSYNEQFF	TGCGCCAGCACCCCCACTAGCGGGGGCTCCTACAATGAGCAGTTCTTC
.	TRBV10-3	TRBD1	TRBJ1-3	CAISDTSDRGWFSGNTIYF	TGTGCCATCAGTGATACCTCGGACAGGGGCTGGTTCTCTGGAAACACCATATATTTT
few	TRBV6-1	.	TRBJ1-2	CASSEVGGRGPNYGYTF	TGTGCCAGCAGTGAAGTGGGAGGGAGGGGACCTAACTATGGCTACACCTTC
.	TRBV18	TRBD2	TRBJ2-3	CASSPRGGPYTDTQYF	TGTGCCAGCTCACCTCGCGGGGGGCCGTACACAGATACGCAGTATTTT
.	TRBV5-1	TRBD1	TRBJ1-3	CASSRTGDGNTIYF	TGCGCCAGCAGCCGGACAGGGGATGGAAACACCATATATTTT
.	TRBV7-7	TRBD2	TRBJ2-3	CASSPASGLADTQYF	TGTGCCAGCAGCCCCGCTAGCGGTCTCGCAGATACGCAGTATTTT
.	TRBV29-1	.	TRBJ1-2	CSVSAGADYGYTF	TGCAGCGTCTCCGCAGGGGCAGACTATGGCTACACCTTC
.	TRBV28	TRBD1	TRBJ2-1	CASSSGTASNNEQFF	TGTGCCAGCAGTTCCGGGACAGCCTCTAACAATGAGCAGTTCTTC
.	TRBV10-2	.	TRBJ2-7	CASSDHPTVGPGSEQYF	TGCGCCAGCAGTGATCACCCTACAGTCGGCCCCGGATCCGAGCAGTACTTC
few	TRBV12-5	TRBD2	TRBJ2-2	CASGSRRGANTGELFF	TGTGCTAGTGGAAGCCGGCGGGGGGCTAACACCGGGGAGCTGTTTTTT
.	TRBV9	TRBD1	TRBJ2-5	CASSVDYRGETQYF	TGTGCCAGCAGCGTAGATTACAGGGGAGAGACCCAGTACTTC
.	TRBV5-1	TRBD1	TRBJ1-1	CASSLGGTGLNTEAFF	TGCGCCAGCAGCTTGGGTGGGACAGGGTTGAACACTGAAGCTTTCTTT
.	TRBV28	.	TRBJ1-1	CASSLTLRGTEAFF	TGTGCCAGCAGTCTCACCCTACGCGGCACTGAAGCTTTCTTT
.	TRBV5-5	.	TRBJ1-2	CASSSTTNYGYTF	TGTGCCAGCAGCTCGACTACTAACTATGGCTACACCTTC
.	TRBV2	TRBD1	TRBJ2-5	CASRFRDRQETQYF	TGTGCCAGCAGATTCCGGGACAGACAAGAGACCCAGTACTTC
few	TRBV7-3	.	TRBJ2-1	CASSLGLGAYQFF	TGTGCCAGCAGCTTAGGGTTGGGAGCATATCAGTTCTTC
.	TRBV6-5	TRBD1	TRBJ2-5	CASSQGQGSQETQYF	TGTGCCAGCAGCCAAGGACAGGGGAGTCAAGAGACCCAGTACTTC
.	TRBV7-7	.	TRBJ2-3	CASSLGSGDTQYF	TGTGCCAGCAGCTTAGGAAGCGGGGATACGCAGTATTTT
.	TRBV11-2	.	TRBJ2-5	CASSLDQDFQETQYF	TGTGCCAGCAGCTTAGATCAGGACTTTCAAGAGACCCAGTACTTC
.	TRBV6-1	.	TRBJ1-3	CASRSYGDSGNTIYF	TGTGCCAGCAGGTCCTACGGTGACTCTGGAAACACCATATATTTT
.	TRBV5-1	TRBD1	TRBJ2-7	CASSLALGQGDEQYF	TGCGCCAGCAGCTTGGCCCTCGGACAGGGAGACGAGCAGTACTTC
.	TRBV30	TRBD1	TRBJ1-2	CAWSYGQGGYGYTF	TGTGCCTGGAGTTATGGACAGGGAGGCTATGGCTACACCTTC
.	TRBV7-9	.	TRBJ1-1	CASSLGAPSGAFF	TGTGCCAGCAGCTTGGGCGCCCCCTCAGGAGCTTTCTTT
.	TRBV13	.	TRBJ2-5	CASSLRLDQETQYF	TGTGCCAGCAGCTTAAGACTAGACCAAGAGACCCAGTACTTC
.	TRBV7-7	.	TRBJ2-7	CASSPAVAGKQYF	TGTGCCAGCAGCCCCGCCGTCGCGGGCAAGCAGTACTTC
.	TRBV18	.	TRBJ1-2	CASSPGLGTANYGYTF	TGTGCCAGCTCACCGGGGCTGGGGACTGCTAACTATGGCTACACCTTC
few	TRBV15	TRBD2	TRBJ2-5	CATSRGGGGSQETQYF	TGTGCCACCAGCAGGGGCGGGGGGGGTTCCCAGGAGACCCAGTACTTC
.	TRBV11-2	TRBD2	TRBJ2-1	CASSLLAGSYNEQFF	TGTGCCAGCAGCTTGCTAGCGGGGTCCTACAATGAGCAGTTCTTC
.	TRBV5-1	TRBD2	TRBJ2-1	CASSLESGGPGEQFF	TGCGCCAGCAGCTTGGAAAGCGGGGGGCCAGGGGAGCAGTTCTTC
.	TRBV4-2	TRBD1	TRBJ1-6	CASSQGQSSYNSPLHF	TGTGCCAGCAGCCAGGGACAGAGCTCCTATAATTCACCCCTCCACTTT
.	TRBV7-3	.	TRBJ2-1	CASSFRGGGIREQFF	TGTGCCAGCAGTTTTCGAGGGGGGGGCATAAGGGAGCAGTTCTTC
once	TRBV7-6	.	TRBJ2-5	CASSSHRTGVQETQYF	TGTGCCAGCAGCTCCCATCGCACAGGAGTTCAAGAGACCCAGTACTTC
.	TRBV6-1	.	TRBJ1-1	CAIPGLFMNTEAFF	TGTGCCATCCCAGGGCTGTTCATGAACACTGAAGCTTTCTTT
.	TRBV15	TRBD1	TRBJ2-3	CATSRVMGQGTDTQYF	TGTGCCACCAGCAGAGTTATGGGACAGGGCACAGATACGCAGTATTTT